These 21 T cell receptor beta chains were sequenced from one sample in a study of blood T cells in healthy people across ages. A second PCR of about 7 to 12 cycles used a sample-barcoded 5' primer and a J-beta primer mix. TCRdb fed the 5' RACE reads into MiXCR, producing one record per CDR3 protein. The repertoire includes about 1,400,000 distinct CDR3 sequences, about 43% of them detected once, and 7.9% sits in the top ten. Sequencing input: blood. All receptors come from a woman aged 18-29 years in good health.

The chain links TRBV10-3 to TRBJ2-3; D remains unclear. This CDR3 is built from 16 residues. V was pared by 6 bases and J by 4 bases, with 20 bases between. CDR1 and CDR2 from the germline V gene are ENHRY and SYGVKD. The CDR3 loop is CAISMGGQAASDTQYF. DNA for the CDR3: TGTGCCATCAGCATGGGTGGTCAGGCGGCGTCAGATACGCAGTATTTT.

The gene calls are TRBV25-1 and TRBJ2-2; D not certain. With 3 bases removed from V and 6 bases from J, the gap between germline ends came to 14 bases. CDR1 MGHDK and CDR2 SYGVNS come from the germline V gene. There are 15 residues in the CDR3. The CDR3, as DNA: TGTGCCAGCAGTGATCTTATTGAGGTCGCCGGGGAGCTGTTTTTT. This translates into CASSDLIEVAGELFF.

This clonotype was detected once. This sequence joins TRBV4-1 and TRBJ2-1, with TRBD2 matching over 7 bases. Germline CDR1 reads MGHRA; CDR2 reads YSYEKL. V lost 1 base to trimming and J lost 0 bases; unmatched junction nucleotides: 9. This CDR3 has 18 residues. The CDR3 DNA reads TGCGCCAGCAGCCAAGTAAGGGGCGGGAGTAGCTCCTACAATGAGCAGTTCTTC. Its translation: CASSQVRGGSSSYNEQFF.

This chain joins TRBV15 and TRBJ1-2; D gene unclear. Germline CDR1 LNHNV, CDR2 YYDKDF (reference sequence). The CDR3 loop spans 16 amino acids. Deletions cut 0 bases from V and 0 bases from J, with 11 bases between. The CDR3 reads CATSRDPGGTNYGYTF. In DNA form, the CDR3 reads TGTGCCACCAGCAGAGATCCTGGAGGGACTAACTATGGCTACACCTTC.

The rearrangement links TRBV20-1 to TRBJ2-5; the D gene is possibly TRBD2 (6 bases). The CDR3 sequence is 13 residues long. Germline assignment: CDR1 DFQATT and CDR2 SNEGSKA (reference sequence). V lost 3 bases, J lost 5 bases, and 13 bases lay in between. This chain's CDR3 is CSARTKSGETQYF. The CDR3 bases are TGCAGTGCTAGGACAAAAAGCGGGGAGACCCAGTACTTC.

The chain carries TRBV27 and TRBJ2-3, with 10 bases aligning to TRBD2. V was pared by 5 bases and J by 1 base, with 12 bases of the junction left unmatched. The germline V gene has CDR1 MNHEY and CDR2 SMNVEV (reference sequence). The CDR3 is 18 residues long. CDR3 region: CASSPWGAGGPGTDTQYF. CDR3 coding DNA: TGTGCCAGCAGTCCATGGGGAGCGGGGGGGCCAGGCACAGATACGCAGTATTTT.

The rearrangement links TRBV7-2 to TRBJ2-1, with a tentative D call TRBD2 (7 bases). Germline lookup yields CDR1 SGHTA and CDR2 FQGNSA. The V and J ends lost 0 bases and 6 bases respectively, with 15 bases between them. The CDR3 consists of 16 residues. CDR3 amino acids: CASSLAGAGVRNEQFF. CDR3 nucleotides: TGTGCCAGCAGCTTAGCGGGGGCGGGAGTGCGCAATGAGCAGTTCTTC. Drawing the rest from reference TRBV7-2 and TRBJ2-1, the complete variable domain is GAGVSQSPSNKVTEKGKDVELRCDPISGHTALYWYRQSLGQGLEFLIYFQGNSAPDKSGLPSDRFSAERTGGSVSTLTIQRTQQEDSAVYLCASSLAGAGVRNEQFFGPGTRLTVL.

The chain couples TRBV7-2 to TRBJ2-2; the match to TRBD2 covers 8 bases. CDR1 and CDR2 (germline): SGHTA, FQGNSA. J was trimmed by 8 bases and V by 5 bases; bases with no gene match: 10. The CDR3 covers 15 residues. The CDR3 sequence is CASSMMIAGYGELFF. The CDR3 DNA sequence: TGTGCCAGCAGCATGATGATAGCGGGATATGGGGAGCTGTTTTTT.

The chain joins TRBV2 to TRBJ1-6; D perhaps matches TRBD1 (5 bases). The V end lost 6 bases, the J end lost 5 bases, and 11 bases lay between the germline ends. Germline V gives CDR1 SNHLY, CDR2 FYNNEI. The CDR3 has 14 residues. CDR3 nucleotides: TGTGCCAGCAGGGCAGGGTCGGATAATTCACCCCTCCACTTT. Translating gives CASRAGSDNSPLHF.

This clonotype has a handful of counts. The genes are TRBV18 and TRBJ1-1; D is perhaps TRBD1 (5 bases). Looked up from germline, CDR1 is KGHSH and CDR2 is LQKENI. Deletions cut 5 bases from V and 5 bases from J, with 15 bases between. The CDR3 is 14 residues long. The CDR3 DNA reads as TGTGCCAGCTCATCCACAGGACCCGGGACTGAAGCTTTCTTT. The encoded protein is CASSSTGPGTEAFF. Supplemented by reference TRBV18 and TRBJ1-1, the full variable domain reads NAGVMQNPRHLVRRRGQEARLRCSPMKGHSHVYWYRQLPEEGLKFMVYLQKENIIDESGMPKERFSAEFPKEGPSILRIQQVVRGDSAAYFCASSSTGPGTEAFFGQGTRLTVV.

The V gene is TRBV12-3 or TRBV12-4, the J gene TRBJ1-2; D possibly corresponds to TRBD1 (5 bases). There are 12 residues in the CDR3. V was cut by 4 bases and J by 11 bases, with 14 bases left in between. CDR3 nucleotides: TGTGCCAGCAGTTCGGACTCCAAGGGGTACACCTTC. Translating it yields CASSSDSKGYTF.

V and J are TRBV3-1 and TRBJ2-2; 9 positions agree with TRBD1. V trimming: 1 base; J trimming: 4 bases; junction bases outside the gene matches: 7. This CDR3 region has 17 residues. Germline V gene data show CDR1 as LGHDT and CDR2 as YNNKEL (reference sequence). Here the CDR3 reads CASSQGSGQGLTGELFF. In DNA, the CDR3 is TGTGCCAGCAGCCAAGGGTCGGGACAGGGTCTCACCGGGGAGCTGTTTTTT. Supplemented by reference TRBV3-1 and TRBJ2-2, the full variable domain reads DTAVSQTPKYLVTQMGNDKSIKCEQNLGHDTMYWYKQDSKKFLKIMFSYNNKELIINETVPNRFSPKSPDKAHLNLHINSLELGDSAVYFCASSQGSGQGLTGELFFGEGSRLTVL.

This chain uses TRBV2 with TRBJ2-1; D unclear. From germline, CDR1 is SNHLY and CDR2 FYNNEI. The CDR3 extends over 12 amino acids. Trimming left V 6 bases short and J 6 bases short, with 9 bases between. The CDR3 coding sequence is TGTGCCAGCAGCGAGAGACGCAATGAGCAGTTCTTC. This gives the protein CASSERRNEQFF.

As concerns this clonotype: This may be a read error: a much more frequent sequence differs by one nucleotide. This chain links TRBV7-2 with TRBJ2-1; D is undetermined. The CDR3 spans 14 residues. V was trimmed by 5 bases and J by 8 bases, leaving 16 bases between them. Germline loops: CDR1 SGHTA, CDR2 FQGNSA. The CDR3 nucleotides are TGTGCCAGCAGCCCACTCTTGTCGGGCGATGAGCAGTTCTTC. It encodes CASSPLLSGDEQFF.

The chain joins TRBV20-1 to TRBJ2-7, with 9 bases matching TRBD1. Losses at the gene ends were 5 bases for V and 0 bases for J; bases not matched to a gene: 5. Germline V gives CDR1 DFQATT, CDR2 SNEGSKA (reference sequence). This CDR3 region has 14 residues. The CDR3 DNA follows: TGCAGTGCTGATGGACAGGGGAGCTCCTACGAGCAGTACTTC. This gives the protein CSADGQGSSYEQYF.

This chain uses TRBV6-6 with TRBJ2-5, with 10 positions matching TRBD2. V shed 8 bases and J 5 bases; nucleotides not matched to a gene: 8. Germline-derived CDR1 and CDR2 are MNHNY and SVGAGI (reference sequence). This CDR3 is 14 amino acids long. The CDR3 loop is CASRPERGGETQYF. DNA of the CDR3: TGTGCCAGCCGCCCGGAGCGGGGGGGGGAGACCCAGTACTTC.

This chain joins TRBV18 and TRBJ1-1; tentatively, D is TRBD1 (5 bases). Trimming left V 0 bases short and J 5 bases short, with 13 bases between. Germline CDR1 and CDR2: KGHSH and LQKENI. The CDR3 is 15 residues long. The CDR3 DNA reads as TGTGCCAGCTCACCACCGAACGGGGGGGGTACTGAAGCTTTCTTT. The encoded protein is CASSPPNGGGTEAFF.

The J gene is TRBJ2-7, the V gene TRBV5-1, with TRBD1 matching over 7 bases. J gave up 3 bases and V 0 bases, and 9 bases lay outside the gene matches. Germline CDR1 SGHRS, CDR2 YFSETQ. This CDR3 region has 16 residues. CDR3 bases: TGCGCCAGCAGCTTGGGTCGCACAGGGGCCGGCTACGAGCAGTACTTC. It yields the protein CASSLGRTGAGYEQYF.

A few counts support this clonotype. The chain combines TRBV7-2 with TRBJ1-2; perhaps TRBD1 as D (6 bases). Germline-derived CDR1 and CDR2 are SGHTA and FQGNSA. The CDR3 length is 10 residues. V lost 4 bases to trimming and J lost 12 bases, with 9 bases between them. This CDR3 reads CASSYGQNTF. CDR3 DNA: TGTGCCAGCAGCTATGGACAGAACACCTTC. The whole variable domain, remainder taken from reference TRBV7-2 and TRBJ1-2, is GAGVSQSPSNKVTEKGKDVELRCDPISGHTALYWYRQSLGQGLEFLIYFQGNSAPDKSGLPSDRFSAERTGGSVSTLTIQRTQQEDSAVYLCASSYGQNTFGSGTRLTVV.

The J gene is TRBJ1-5, the V gene TRBV19; D ambiguous. The CDR3 totals 16 residues. V lost 3 bases and J lost 3, with 15 bases in between. CDR1 is LNHDA, CDR2 SQIVND, per germline (reference sequence). The CDR3 nucleotides are TGTGCCAGTAGTATGGAAGGGAGCGGCTTCAATCAGCCCCAGCATTTT. Translating gives CASSMEGSGFNQPQHF. The full variable domain, rest sourced from reference TRBV19 and TRBJ1-5, is DGGITQSPKYLFRKEGQNVTLSCEQNLNHDAMYWYRQDPGQGLRLIYYSQIVNDFQKGDIAEGYSVSREKKESFPLTVTSAQKNPTAFYLCASSMEGSGFNQPQHFGDGTRLSIL.

This clonotype was found a few times. A read error may explain this, as a much larger clone is one base away. V and J are TRBV10-3 and TRBJ2-5; 9 bases are a match to TRBD2. CDR3 size: 13 residues. Germline CDR1 reads ENHRY; CDR2 reads SYGVKD. In nucleotides, the CDR3 is TGTGTCACCTCCGGGACTAGCACAGAGACCCAGTACTTC. Residues: CVTSGTSTETQYF.